Here is one T cell receptor (beta chain) with its context. In the source study's methods: For nucleated cells, counts were estimated from reference gene primer amplification. Repertoires were generated with immunoSEQ multiplex PCR, while TCRdb's copy carries only in-frame clones and drops some. V, J and clone size reflect that table, while D and trimming were determined from the DNA. The repertoire consists of 150,000 or so clones, with around 82% occurring once and the leading ten covering 0.63%. The sample comes from a study of blood T cell repertoires in COVID-19. The CDR3 extends over 14 amino acids. Germline-derived CDR1 and CDR2 are SGHNT and YENEEA. V was clipped by 2 bases and J by 4 bases, with 11 bases between them. Enrolment of Seattle patients took place during active infection, and they were followed longitudinally.

The sequencing sample was made of peripheral blood. This TCR was recovered from a man aged 60 to 69 with COVID-19, enrolled during active disease. V gene TRBV11-3 combines with J gene TRBJ2-5, with no clear D. CDR3 sequence reads: CASSLNWRGETQYF. The CDR3, as DNA: TGTGCCAGCAGCTTAAATTGGAGAGGAGAGACCCAGTACTTC.